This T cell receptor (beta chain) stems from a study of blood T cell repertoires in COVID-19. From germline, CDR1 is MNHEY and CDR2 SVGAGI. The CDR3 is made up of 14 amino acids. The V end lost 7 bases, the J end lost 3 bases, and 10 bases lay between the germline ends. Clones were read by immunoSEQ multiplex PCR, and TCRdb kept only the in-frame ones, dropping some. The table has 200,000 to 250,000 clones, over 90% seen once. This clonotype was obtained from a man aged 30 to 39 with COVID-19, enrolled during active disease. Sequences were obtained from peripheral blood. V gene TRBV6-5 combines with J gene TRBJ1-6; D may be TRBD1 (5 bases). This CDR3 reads CASTPTGYNSPLHF. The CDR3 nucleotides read TGTGCCAGCACCCCCACAGGCTATAATTCACCCCTCCACTTT.